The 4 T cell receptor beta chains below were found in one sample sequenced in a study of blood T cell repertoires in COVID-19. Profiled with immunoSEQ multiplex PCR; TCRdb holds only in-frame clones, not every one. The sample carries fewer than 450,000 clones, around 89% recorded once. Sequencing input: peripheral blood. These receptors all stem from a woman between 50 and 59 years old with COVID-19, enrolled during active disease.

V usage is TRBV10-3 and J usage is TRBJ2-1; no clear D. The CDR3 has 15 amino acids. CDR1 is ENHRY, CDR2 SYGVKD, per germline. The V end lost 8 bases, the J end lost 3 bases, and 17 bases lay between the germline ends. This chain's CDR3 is CAILMTEANYNEQFF. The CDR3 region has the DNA TGTGCCATCCTGATGACCGAGGCGAACTACAATGAGCAGTTCTTC.

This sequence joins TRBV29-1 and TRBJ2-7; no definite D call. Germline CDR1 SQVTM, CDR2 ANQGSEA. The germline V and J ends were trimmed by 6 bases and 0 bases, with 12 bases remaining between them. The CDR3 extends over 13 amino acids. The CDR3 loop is CSVAGDISYEQYF. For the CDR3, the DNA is TGCAGCGTGGCCGGTGACATCTCCTACGAGCAGTACTTC.

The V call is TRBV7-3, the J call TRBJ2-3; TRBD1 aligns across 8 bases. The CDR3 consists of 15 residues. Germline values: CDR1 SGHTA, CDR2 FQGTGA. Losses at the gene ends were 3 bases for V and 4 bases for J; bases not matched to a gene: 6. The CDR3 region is CASSFRGQLSDTQYF. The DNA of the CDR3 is TGTGCCAGCAGCTTCAGGGGGCAGCTTTCAGATACGCAGTATTTT.

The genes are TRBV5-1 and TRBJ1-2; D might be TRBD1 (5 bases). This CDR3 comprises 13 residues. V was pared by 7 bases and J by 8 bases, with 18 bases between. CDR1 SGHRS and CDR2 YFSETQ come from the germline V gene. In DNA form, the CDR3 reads TGCGCCAGCGCACCCAACCGGGGGTCGGGCTACACCTTC. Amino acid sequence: CASAPNRGSGYTF.